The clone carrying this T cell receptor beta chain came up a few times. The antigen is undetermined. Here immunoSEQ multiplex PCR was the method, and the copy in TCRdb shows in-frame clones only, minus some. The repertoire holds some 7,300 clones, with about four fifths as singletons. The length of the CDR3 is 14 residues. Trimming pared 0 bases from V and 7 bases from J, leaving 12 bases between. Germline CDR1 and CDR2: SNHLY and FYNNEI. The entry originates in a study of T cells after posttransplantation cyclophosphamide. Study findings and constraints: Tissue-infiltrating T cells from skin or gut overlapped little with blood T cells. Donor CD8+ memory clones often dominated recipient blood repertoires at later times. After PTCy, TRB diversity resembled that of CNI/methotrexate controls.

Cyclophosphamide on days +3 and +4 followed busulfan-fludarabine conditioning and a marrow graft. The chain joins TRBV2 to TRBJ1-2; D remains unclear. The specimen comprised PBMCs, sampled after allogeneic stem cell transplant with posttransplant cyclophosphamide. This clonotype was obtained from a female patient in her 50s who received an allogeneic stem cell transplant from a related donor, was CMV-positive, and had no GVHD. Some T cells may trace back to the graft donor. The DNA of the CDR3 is TGTGCCAGCAGTGAAGCGCTCGGACGGGGTGGCTACACCTTC. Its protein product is CASSEALGRGGYTF.